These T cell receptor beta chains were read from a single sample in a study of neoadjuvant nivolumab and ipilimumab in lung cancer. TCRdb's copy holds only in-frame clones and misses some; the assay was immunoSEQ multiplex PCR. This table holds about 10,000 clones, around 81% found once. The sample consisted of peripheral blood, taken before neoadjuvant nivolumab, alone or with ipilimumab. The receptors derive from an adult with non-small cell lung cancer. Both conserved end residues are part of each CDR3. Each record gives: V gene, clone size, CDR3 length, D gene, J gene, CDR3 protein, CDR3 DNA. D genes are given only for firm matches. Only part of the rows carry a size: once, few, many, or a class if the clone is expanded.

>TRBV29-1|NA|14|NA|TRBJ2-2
CSVGPHGNTGELFF
TGCAGCGTTGGACCGCATGGAAACACCGGGGAGCTGTTTTTT
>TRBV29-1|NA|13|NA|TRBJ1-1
CSVEVGGGTEAFF
TGCAGCGTTGAAGTCGGGGGTGGCACTGAAGCTTTCTTT
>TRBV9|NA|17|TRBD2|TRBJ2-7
CASSVEGLAGDQDEQYF
TGTGCCAGCAGCGTAGAGGGACTAGCGGGAGACCAGGACGAGCAGTACTTC
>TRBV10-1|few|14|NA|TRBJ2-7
CASRKDRFSYEQYF
TGCGCCAGCAGAAAAGACAGGTTCTCCTACGAGCAGTACTTC
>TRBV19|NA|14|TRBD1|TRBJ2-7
CASNWTGGSYEQYF
TGTGCCAGTAATTGGACAGGGGGGTCCTACGAGCAGTACTTC
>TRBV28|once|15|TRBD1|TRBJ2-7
CASSHGGQGNYEQYF
TGTGCCAGCAGTCACGGCGGACAGGGTAACTACGAGCAGTACTTC
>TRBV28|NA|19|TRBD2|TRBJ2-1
CASSSPGLAGRSSYNEQFF
TGTGCCAGCAGTTCCCCGGGACTAGCGGGTAGAAGCTCCTACAATGAGCAGTTCTTC
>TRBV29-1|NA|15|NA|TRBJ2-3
CSATQGLLGLDTQYF
TGCAGCGCGACTCAGGGGCTCCTGGGACTAGATACGCAGTATTTT
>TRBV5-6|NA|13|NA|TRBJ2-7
CASSLPVPYEQYF
TGTGCCAGCAGCTTGCCCGTCCCCTACGAGCAGTACTTC
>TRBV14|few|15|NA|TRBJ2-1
CASSPLEIARNEQFF
TGTGCCAGCAGCCCGCTTGAAATAGCGAGAAATGAGCAGTTCTTC
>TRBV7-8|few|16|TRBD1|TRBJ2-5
CASSFLVTGGQETQYF
TGTGCCAGCAGCTTCCTGGTAACAGGGGGCCAAGAGACCCAGTACTTC
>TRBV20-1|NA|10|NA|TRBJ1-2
CSARPDLYTF
TGCAGTGCTAGACCCGATCTCTACACCTTC
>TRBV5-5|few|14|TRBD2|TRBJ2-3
CASHPSGRGDTQYF
TGTGCCAGCCACCCTAGTGGGAGGGGTGATACGCAGTATTTT
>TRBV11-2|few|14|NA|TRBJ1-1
CASSWYRTNTEAFF
TGTGCCAGCAGCTGGTACAGGACGAACACTGAAGCTTTCTTT
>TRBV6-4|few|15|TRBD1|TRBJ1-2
CASSTTGAGDYGYTF
TGTGCCAGCAGTACTACAGGGGCCGGCGACTATGGCTACACCTTC
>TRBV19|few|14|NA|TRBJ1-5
CASSIGGRSQPQHF
TGTGCCAGTAGTATAGGTGGGCGTAGTCAGCCCCAGCATTTT
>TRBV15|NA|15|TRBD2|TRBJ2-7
CATSREAGGSYEQYF
TGTGCCACCAGCAGGGAAGCGGGAGGGTCCTACGAGCAGTACTTC
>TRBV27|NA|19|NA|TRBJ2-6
CASSSPTFSQGHGANVLTF
TGTGCCAGCAGTTCACCAACCTTTTCTCAGGGGCATGGGGCCAACGTCCTGACTTTC
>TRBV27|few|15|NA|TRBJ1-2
CASSLSPTANYGYTF
TGTGCCAGCAGTTTATCGCCGACGGCTAACTATGGCTACACCTTC
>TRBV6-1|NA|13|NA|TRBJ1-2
CASSGPGRTSYTF
TGTGCCAGCAGTGGGCCTGGAAGGACCTCTTACACCTTC
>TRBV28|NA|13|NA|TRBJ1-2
CASTPAGFYGYTF
TGTGCCAGCACCCCGGCGGGCTTCTATGGCTACACCTTC
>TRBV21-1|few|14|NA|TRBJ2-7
CASSTRGFRDEQYF
TGTGCCAGCAGCACCAGGGGTTTTCGGGACGAGCAGTACTTC
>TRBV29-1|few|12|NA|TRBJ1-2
CSVQTLNYGYTF
TGCAGCGTACAGACGCTAAACTATGGCTACACCTTC
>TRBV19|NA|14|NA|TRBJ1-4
CASSLHATNEKLFF
TGTGCCAGTAGCCTACATGCAACTAATGAAAAACTGTTTTTT
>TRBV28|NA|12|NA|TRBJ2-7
CASRRPGYEQYF
TGTGCCAGCAGACGCCCGGGTTACGAGCAGTACTTC
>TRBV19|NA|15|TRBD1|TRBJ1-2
CASSIRGTDYYGYTF
TGTGCCAGTAGTATAAGGGGGACAGACTACTATGGCTACACCTTC
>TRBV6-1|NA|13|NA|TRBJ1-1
CASSETRNTEAFF
TGTGCCAGCAGTGAGACGAGAAACACTGAAGCTTTCTTT
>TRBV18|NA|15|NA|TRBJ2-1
CASSPGYRVGNEQFF
TGTGCCAGCTCACCAGGGTATCGGGTGGGGAATGAGCAGTTCTTC
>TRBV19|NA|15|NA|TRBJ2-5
CASSALGAIQETQYF
TGTGCCAGTAGCGCCCTCGGAGCGATCCAAGAGACCCAGTACTTC
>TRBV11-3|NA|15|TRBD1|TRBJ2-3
CASSFGEGAADTQYF
TGTGCCAGCAGCTTCGGTGAGGGGGCGGCAGATACGCAGTATTTT
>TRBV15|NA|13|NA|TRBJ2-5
CATSSHLRETQYF
TGTGCCACCAGCAGCCACCTTAGGGAGACCCAGTACTTC
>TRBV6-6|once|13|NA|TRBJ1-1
CASRRARDTEAFF
TGTGCCAGCAGAAGAGCGAGGGACACTGAAGCTTTCTTT